The sequence of this T cell receptor (beta chain) was determined in a study of shared clonotypes between healthy human individuals. Naive CD8 cells, CD45RO-negative and positively selected for CCR7, excluded terminally differentiated effector memory CD45RA+ cells. The donors were adults (healthy and HIV-negative) with no recent acute infections or vaccinations. Study results and limitations: Unshared clonotypes carried lower generation probabilities than those common to all four donors. It was the few donors that limited the genetic and exposure-history diversity represented.

As to this clone: Antigen unknown.

Method: immunoSEQ multiplex PCR; TCRdb's copy keeps in-frame clones and lacks some. The sample carries about 2 million clones, around 96% recorded once. Material for sequencing was naive CD8+ T cells sorted from blood. This receptor was taken from a young man in good health.

CDR3 protein: CASSLAPQGYEQYF. CDR3 in DNA: TGTGCCAGCAGCTTAGCTCCCCAGGGCTACGAGCAGTACTTC. The V gene is TRBV7-8, the J gene TRBJ2-7, with a possible D match to TRBD1 (5 bases). The CDR3 length is 14 residues. V lost 0 bases, J lost 3 bases, and 9 bases lay in between. CDR1 SGHVS and CDR2 FQNEAQ come from the germline V gene.